The T cell receptor beta chain under discussion was sequenced for a study of blood T cell repertoires in COVID-19. The repertoire was sequenced with immunoSEQ multiplex PCR; TCRdb's copy has only in-frame clones and lacks some. The repertoire holds about 400,000 clones, with approximately 91% as singletons. Grouping used clinical history reported by participants in a survey and questionnaire. The CDR3 has 11 residues. V lost 3 bases, J lost 6 bases, and 5 bases lay in between. This sequence originates from a woman aged 40 to 50 with acute COVID-19. Sequenced sample: PBMCs or T cells enriched from blood (not recorded which). The rearrangement joins TRBV12-3 or TRBV12-4 to TRBJ2-5; D unresolved. CDR3: CASSFSQTQYF. The DNA of the CDR3 is TGTGCCAGCAGTTTTAGCCAGACCCAGTACTTC.